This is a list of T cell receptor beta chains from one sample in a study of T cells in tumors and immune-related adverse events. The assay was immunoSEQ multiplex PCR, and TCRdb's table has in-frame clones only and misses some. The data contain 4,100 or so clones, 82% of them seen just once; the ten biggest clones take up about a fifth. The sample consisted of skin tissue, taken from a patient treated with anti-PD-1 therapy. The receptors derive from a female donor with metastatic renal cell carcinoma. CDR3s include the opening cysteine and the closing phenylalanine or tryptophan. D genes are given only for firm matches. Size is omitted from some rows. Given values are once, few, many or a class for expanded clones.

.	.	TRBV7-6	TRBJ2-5	CASRFQETQYF	TGTGCCAGCAGATTTCAAGAGACCCAGTACTTC
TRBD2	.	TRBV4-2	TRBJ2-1	CASSQETRGGLYEQFF	TGTGCCAGCAGCCAAGAAACCCGGGGGGGCTTGTATGAGCAGTTCTTC
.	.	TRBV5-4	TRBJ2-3	CASSLFRSTQYF	TGTGCCAGCAGCTTATTTCGGAGTACGCAGTATTTT
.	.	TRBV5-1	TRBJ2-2	CASSFRTGELFF	TGCGCCAGCAGCTTCCGCACCGGGGAGCTGTTTTTT
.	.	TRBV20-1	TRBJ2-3	CSVLDEDTQYF	TGCAGTGTCCTAGACGAGGATACGCAGTATTTT
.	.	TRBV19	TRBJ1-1	CASSIVGRGTEAFF	TGTGCCAGTAGTATCGTGGGAAGGGGCACTGAAGCTTTCTTT
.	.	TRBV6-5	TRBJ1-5	CASSWGVSNQPQHF	TGTGCCAGCAGTTGGGGGGTTAGCAATCAGCCCCAGCATTTT
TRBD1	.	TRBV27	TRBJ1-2	CASTPAGGRLIMGYTF	TGTGCCAGCACACCTGCAGGGGGGCGGCTGATTATGGGCTACACCTTC
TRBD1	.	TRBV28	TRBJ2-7	CASSRPPGQGIEQYF	TGTGCCAGCAGTAGACCTCCGGGACAGGGAATCGAGCAGTACTTC
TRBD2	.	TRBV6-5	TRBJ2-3	CASSGTSGRLDTQYF	TGTGCCAGCAGTGGGACTAGCGGGAGGTTGGATACGCAGTATTTT
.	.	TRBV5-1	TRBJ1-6	CASSLGIAGSPLHF	TGCGCCAGCAGCTTGGGCATTGCAGGATCACCCCTCCACTTT
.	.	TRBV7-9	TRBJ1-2	CASSPRVQGFYGYTF	TGTGCCAGCAGCCCAAGGGTTCAGGGGTTTTATGGCTACACCTTC
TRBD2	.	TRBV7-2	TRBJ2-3	CASSLTGTSADTQYF	TGTGCCAGCAGCCTCACCGGGACTAGCGCAGATACGCAGTATTTT
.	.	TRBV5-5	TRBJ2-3	CASSFWATSGDTQYF	TGTGCCAGCAGCTTTTGGGCTACGAGTGGAGATACGCAGTATTTT
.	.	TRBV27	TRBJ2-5	CASSLSGETQYF	TGTGCCAGCAGTTTAAGCGGGGAGACCCAGTACTTC
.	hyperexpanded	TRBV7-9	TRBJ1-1	CASSSAGHLNTEAFF	TGTGCCAGCAGCTCAGCGGGACACCTGAACACTGAAGCTTTCTTT
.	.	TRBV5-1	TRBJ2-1	CASSWNEVRGRYSYNEQFF	TGCGCCAGCAGCTGGAATGAGGTCAGGGGCCGGTACTCCTACAATGAGCAGTTCTTC
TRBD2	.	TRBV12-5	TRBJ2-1	CASVSSGSSYNEQFF	TGTGCTAGTGTGTCTAGCGGGAGCTCCTACAATGAGCAGTTCTTC
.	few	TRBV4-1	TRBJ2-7	CASSQVEGTAYEQYF	TGCGCCAGCAGCCAAGTAGAAGGTACGGCCTACGAGCAGTACTTC
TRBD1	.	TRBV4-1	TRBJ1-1	CASSPVWTGVGTEAFF	TGCGCCAGCAGCCCTGTTTGGACAGGGGTGGGAACTGAAGCTTTCTTT
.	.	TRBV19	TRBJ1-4	CASSSEGFPNEKLFF	TGTGCCAGTAGTTCAGAGGGTTTTCCTAATGAAAAACTGTTTTTT
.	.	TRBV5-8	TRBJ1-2	CASSFAAGPLGGYTF	TGTGCCAGCAGCTTTGCGGCAGGCCCTCTGGGTGGCTACACCTTC
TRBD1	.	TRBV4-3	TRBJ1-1	CASSHGTGVGNTEAFF	TGCGCCAGCAGCCACGGGACAGGGGTTGGAAACACTGAAGCTTTCTTT
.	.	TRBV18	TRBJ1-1	CASSHGEGNTEAFF	TGTGCCAGCTCACACGGGGAGGGGAACACTGAAGCTTTCTTT
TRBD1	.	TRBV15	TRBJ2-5	CATSRTGQSLTQYF	TGTGCCACCAGCAGGACGGGACAGAGCCTGACCCAGTACTTC
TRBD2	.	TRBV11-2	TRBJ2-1	CASSLFSLAVNEQFF	TGTGCCAGCAGCTTATTCTCACTAGCGGTCAATGAGCAGTTCTTC
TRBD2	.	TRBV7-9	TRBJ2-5	CASRLAAQETQYF	TGTGCCAGCAGGCTAGCGGCCCAAGAGACCCAGTACTTC
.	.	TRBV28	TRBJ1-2	CASSPAYGYTF	TGTGCCAGCAGTCCCGCGTATGGCTACACCTTC
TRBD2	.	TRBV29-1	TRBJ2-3	CSVEVGAGGDTQYF	TGCAGCGTTGAAGTCGGGGCGGGAGGAGATACGCAGTATTTT
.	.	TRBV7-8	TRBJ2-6	CASSLGGSGANVLTF	TGTGCCAGCAGCTTAGGTGGCTCTGGGGCCAACGTCCTGACTTTC
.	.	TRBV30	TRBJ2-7	CACGSYEQYF	TGTGCCTGTGGTTCCTACGAGCAGTACTTC
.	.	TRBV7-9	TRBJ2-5	CASIQGAGQLETQYF	TGTGCCAGCATACAGGGCGCGGGTCAATTGGAGACCCAGTACTTC
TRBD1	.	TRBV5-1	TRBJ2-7	CASSSKPGQDFSYEQYF	TGCGCCAGCAGCTCAAAACCGGGACAGGATTTTTCCTACGAGCAGTACTTC
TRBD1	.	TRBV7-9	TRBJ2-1	CASSLVLGQGNEQFF	TGTGCCAGCAGCTTAGTACTAGGACAGGGCAATGAGCAGTTCTTC
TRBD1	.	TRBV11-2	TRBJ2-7	CASSLERDSYEQYF	TGTGCCAGCAGCTTAGAAAGGGACAGCTACGAGCAGTACTTC
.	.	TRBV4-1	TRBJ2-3	CASSQSPTGSSSTDTQYF	TGCGCCAGCAGCCAATCACCTACAGGGAGCTCTAGCACAGATACGCAGTATTTT
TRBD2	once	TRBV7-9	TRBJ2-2	CASSSSGGPATGELFF	TGTGCCAGCAGCTCGTCGGGGGGGCCCGCCACCGGGGAGCTGTTTTTT
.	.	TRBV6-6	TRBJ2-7	CASIGNYEQYF	TGTGCCAGCATAGGGAACTACGAGCAGTACTTC
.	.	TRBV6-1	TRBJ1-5	CASSERGNQPQHF	TGTGCCAGCAGTGAGCGGGGTAATCAGCCCCAGCATTTT
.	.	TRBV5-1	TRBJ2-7	CASSLPPEGTYEQYF	TGCGCCAGCAGCTTGCCCCCGGAAGGGACCTACGAGCAGTACTTC
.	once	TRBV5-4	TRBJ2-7	CASSFRSSANALSYEQYF	TGTGCCAGCAGCTTTCGTTCTTCCGCTAATGCCCTCTCCTACGAGCAGTACTTC
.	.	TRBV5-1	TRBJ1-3	CASSFWGASGNTIYF	TGCGCCAGCAGCTTCTGGGGGGCCTCTGGAAACACCATATATTTT
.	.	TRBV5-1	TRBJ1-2	CASRTALRTAHYGYTF	TGCGCCAGCAGAACAGCCCTGCGGACTGCCCATTATGGCTACACCTTC
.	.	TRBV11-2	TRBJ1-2	CASSLSISSVLGYTF	TGTGCCAGCAGCCTTAGTATTTCGTCGGTCCTAGGCTACACCTTC
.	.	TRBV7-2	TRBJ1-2	CASSLSTSFYGYTF	TGTGCCAGCAGCCTAAGTACTAGTTTCTATGGCTACACCTTC
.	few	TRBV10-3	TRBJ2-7	CAIRQSSGGGEQYF	TGTGCCATCAGGCAATCATCAGGGGGGGGAGAGCAGTACTTC
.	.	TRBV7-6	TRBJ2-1	CASSLRWKAESSYNEQFF	TGTGCCAGCAGCTTACGATGGAAAGCGGAGAGCTCCTACAATGAGCAGTTCTTC
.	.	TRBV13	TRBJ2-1	CASSLRTSSYNEQFF	TGTGCCAGCAGCTTACGGACCAGCTCCTACAATGAGCAGTTCTTC
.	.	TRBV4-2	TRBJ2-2	CASSQGRGNTGELFF	TGTGCCAGCAGCCAAGGCAGGGGTAACACCGGGGAGCTGTTTTTT
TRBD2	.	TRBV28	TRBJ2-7	CASRTLSQSGRSYEQYF	TGTGCCAGCCGCACCCTGTCTCAGAGCGGGAGGTCCTACGAGCAGTACTTC
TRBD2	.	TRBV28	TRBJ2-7	CASRSGLAGVYEQYF	TGTGCCAGCAGGTCCGGACTAGCGGGAGTCTACGAGCAGTACTTC
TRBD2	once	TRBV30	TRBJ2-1	CARGLGFADEQFF	TGTGCCCGCGGACTAGGTTTCGCCGACGAGCAGTTCTTC
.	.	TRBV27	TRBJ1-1	CASSFAPEVSEAFF	TGTGCCAGCAGTTTTGCCCCGGAGGTCTCTGAAGCTTTCTTT
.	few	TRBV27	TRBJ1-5	CASSLEPASQPQHF	TGTGCCAGCAGTTTAGAACCGGCCAGTCAGCCCCAGCATTTT
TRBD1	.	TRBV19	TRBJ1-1	CASTGGVGAFF	TGTGCCAGTACAGGGGGCGTGGGTGCTTTCTTT
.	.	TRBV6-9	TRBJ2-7	CASSYGSGSYEQYF	TGTGCCAGCAGTTACGGGTCCGGAAGCTACGAGCAGTACTTC